Below are 2 T cell receptor beta chains sequenced from a single sample in a study of T-cell memory formation after mild COVID-19. TCRdb recomputed calls from the 5' RACE reads with MiXCR, one row per CDR3 protein. The repertoire holds hundreds of thousands of distinct CDR3 sequences, with roughly an eighth as singletons. Sequencing was performed on PBMCs or a T cell subset sorted from them (not recorded which). The receptor set was obtained from a man younger than 35 who had mild COVID-19 (a few samples of this study predate the infection). Cell type and time point are not known.

This clonotype was counted at least ten times. The chain is built from TRBV28 and TRBJ2-5; no clear D. V was trimmed by 8 bases and J by 3 bases, leaving 7 bases between them. CDR1 and CDR2 from the germline V gene are MDHEN and SYDVKM. The CDR3 covers 11 residues. Here the CDR3 DNA reads TGTGCCAGCCATGGGGAAGAGACCCAGTACTTC. It translates to CASHGEETQYF.

The V gene is TRBV7-2, the J gene TRBJ1-1; 12 bases match TRBD1. The CDR3 loop spans 19 amino acids. Per the germline V gene, CDR1 is SGHTA and CDR2 is FQGNSA. J gave up 3 bases and V 5 bases, and 16 bases lay outside the gene matches. CDR3 sequence: CASSGRDRGRVEPDTEAFF. CDR3 DNA: TGTGCCAGCAGCGGGCGGGACAGGGGGCGGGTGGAGCCCGACACTGAAGCTTTCTTT.